This T cell receptor (beta chain) was found in a study of identical twins. TCRdb fed the 5' RACE reads into MiXCR, producing one record per CDR3 protein. Here the sample spans some 200,000 distinct CDR3 sequences, 7.5% being singletons. V lost 7 bases and J lost 7, with 6 bases in between. From germline, CDR1 is SGDLS and CDR2 YYNGEE. CDR3 length: 10 residues. The same data also went into a second study, on yellow fever vaccine responses in identical twins.

Material: memory (CD45RO+) T cells sorted from blood. The clonotype comes from a woman aged 18-29 years in good health. The chain recombines TRBV9 with TRBJ2-1, with D maybe TRBD1 (6 bases). Written as DNA, the CDR3 is TGTGCCAGCCAGGGGAATGAGCAGTTCTTC. Translation gives CASQGNEQFF.